The present TCR beta chain was sequenced within a study of shared clonotypes between healthy human individuals (TCRdb year 2020). About the full investigation: The cohort included three men and two women between 18 and 49 years of age. The study deeply sequenced blood TCR repertoires of several healthy adults to estimate repertoire size and the extent of clonotype sharing between individuals. To increase sequencing depth and limit assay-specific biases, different laboratories used diverse techniques to prepare libraries and sequence TCR repertoires. Between about 0.8 and 9 billion PBMCs per donor were obtained by leukapheresis. The paper as a whole reports these results and caveats: The small number of donors limited the genetic and exposure-history diversity represented. Based on pairwise subsampling, the degree of clonotype sharing among donors was expected to be affected by sequencing depth. Sampling was restricted to blood, and TCR repertoires in tissues likely differ from the TCR repertoires found in blood.

The donors were healthy, HIV-negative adults who had no recently reported acute infections or vaccinations. Every donor was a Caucasian adult living in Nashville, Tennessee, USA. For unsorted samples, approximately 84 million PBMCs were counted, and genomic DNA was extracted using the QIAamp DNA Blood Mini kit. Blood was obtained by leukapheresis, after which PBMCs were separated by Ficoll-Histopaque density gradient centrifugation and cryopreserved in liquid nitrogen vapor phase. Concerning this clone itself: This receptor's antigen is unknown. No base qualities exist here, and no much larger clone lies one base off it.

Using the deep immunoSEQ assay, TCR CDR3 regions were amplified from genomic DNA by multiplex PCR. Extracted genomic DNA from each cell subset was spread evenly across all wells of several immunoSEQ 96-well plates, with each plate serving as a replicate. Each replicate PCR for unsorted PBMC received about 0.3 ug genomic DNA, equal to approximately 29,000 T cell genomes. Ten immunoSEQ deep assay plates were used to sequence the unsorted PBMC genomic DNA. Purified libraries were quantified with a Qubit 3.0 fluorometer, sized on a Bioanalyzer 2100, and re-quantified with the KAPA Library Quantification kit. Every immunoSEQ 96-well plate was sequenced on a dedicated single-read 150-cycle Illumina NextSeq 550 flow cell. The published analysis was carried out like this. The immunoSEQ output contained only junctional sequences without quality scores, so filtering could not match that applied to full-length reads. To assign V/J genes and CDR3, sequences were annotated against IMGT germline references using PyIR, a Python wrapper for IgBLAST v1.9. Any read was removed if the V/J assignment was weak (E-value above 1e-6), the CDR3 was missing, or the read contained stop codons, out-of-frame junctions, or ambiguous translated residues. V3J clonotypes were defined by identical inferred V gene, J gene, and CDR3 amino acid sequence. To compute the percentage overlap between repertoires, the number of shared unique clonotypes was divided by the size of the smaller repertoire. Richness of each repertoire was evaluated using RTK rarefaction, the Chao1 estimator, and Recon v2.1 estimates of unobserved clonotypes. TCRdb limited this immuneACCESS table to in-frame rearrangements with V and J called. A share of clones is missing; checked studies link under half to unresolved V genes, and the rest is unexplained. V, J and clone size are taken as reported in that table, and D and trimming were inferred from the DNA itself. In this sample the table shows about 560,000 clones, around three quarters of which occur a single time. Around 11% of the sample is in the top ten clones.

From the cysteine through the phenylalanine, the CDR3 covers 14 amino acids. Left in the record is the CDR3 DNA by itself, 42 bases read in frame from the first base. The junction shows trimming of 6 bases on V and 6 bases on J, plus 16 bases between the germline ends. CDR1 and CDR2 were assigned from the germline V gene as KGHSH and LQKENI. The chain was built from TRBV18 and TRBJ2-3, and perhaps TRBD2 as D gene, on 6 matching bases. The clonotype was recovered from a woman between 40 and 55 years old in good health. Some clones in this sample may be carry-over from other donors' samples. The sample was PBMCs. The CDR3 protein: CASSPERGTDTQYF. DNA sequence: TGTGCCAGCTCTCCGGAACGGGGGACTGATACGCAGTATTTT.